Below are 20 T cell receptor beta chains sequenced from a single sample in a study of blood T cells in healthy people across ages (dated by TCRdb to the mid-2010s). The library was built by means of 5' RACE. Sequencing was carried out with an Illumina HiSeq 2500. A second roughly 7 to 12 cycle PCR used a sample-barcoded 5' primer and a J-beta primer mix. Using fastp at Q25 and MiXCR, TCRdb reprocessed the public reads and kept productive beta chains. When rows share a CDR3 protein, they turn into one entry using the most common DNA and genes. This sample holds 600,000 to 650,000 distinct CDR3 sequences; around 54% were observed only once. Of the sample, around 37% falls within the top ten clones. The sequencing sample was made of blood. These receptors all stem from a man aged 60 to 69 in good health.

The CDR3 sequence is CASSSTYLGEAFF. DNA of the CDR3: TGCGCCAGCAGCTCCACCTATTTGGGTGAAGCTTTCTTT. The rearrangement joins TRBV5-1 to TRBJ1-1; unclear D gene. V was clipped by 3 bases and J by 7 bases, with 13 bases between them. The germline V gene has CDR1 SGHRS and CDR2 YFSETQ. The CDR3 covers 13 residues.

The genes are TRBV6-2 or TRBV6-3 and TRBJ2-5; D not resolved. The V gene's germline CDR1 is MNHEY and CDR2 SVGEGT. Deletions cut 3 bases from V and 11 bases from J, with 16 bases between. The CDR3 extends over 13 amino acids. CDR3: CASSYTLTNEQYF. CDR3 nucleotides: TGTGCCAGCAGTTATACTTTAACCAATGAGCAGTACTTC.

This clonotype was seen more than once but under ten times. The chain joins TRBV29-1 to TRBJ2-5; D may correspond to TRBD1 or TRBD2 (5 bases each). The CDR3 has 14 amino acids. V was pared by 6 bases and J by 1 base, with 15 bases between. The V gene's germline CDR1 is SQVTM and CDR2 ANQGSEA. CDR3 in DNA: TGCAGCGTGGGGCCGGGGTACCTCCAAGAGACCCAGTACTTC. Translating gives CSVGPGYLQETQYF.

The chain is built from TRBV5-1 and TRBJ2-3, with 12 bases lining up with TRBD2. This CDR3 contains 16 residues. V shed 0 bases, J shed 4 bases, and the junction held 3 bases outside the gene matches. The germline V gene encodes CDR1 SGHRS and CDR2 YFSETQ. The CDR3 sequence: CASSLVTSGGSDTQYF. As DNA, the CDR3 is TGCGCCAGCAGCTTGGTAACTAGCGGGGGGTCAGATACGCAGTATTTT.

In this sample, this clonotype turned up a few times. The chain recombines TRBV12-3 or TRBV12-4 with TRBJ1-6; maybe TRBD1 (5 bases). V lost 5 bases to trimming and J lost 7 bases, with 12 bases between them. This CDR3 region has 14 residues. The CDR3 DNA sequence: TGTGCCAGCAGTCCCAGGGCAGGGAATTCACCCCTCCACTTT. Translated, it gives CASSPRAGNSPLHF.

This clonotype has a single count. The rearrangement joins TRBV11-2 to TRBJ2-3; 8 bases align to TRBD2. V trimming: 4 bases; J trimming: 8 bases; junction bases outside the gene matches: 2. The CDR3 contains 12 residues. Germline loops: CDR1 SGHAT, CDR2 FQNNGV. CDR3 sequence reads: CASSSGGITQYF. The CDR3 nucleotides are TGTGCCAGCAGCTCGGGGGGGATTACGCAGTATTTT.

The chain couples TRBV9 to TRBJ2-5, with 8 bases fitting TRBD1. The J call may be in error: the DNA end matches TRBJ2-7 better. Per the germline V gene, CDR1 is SGDLS and CDR2 is YYNGEE. The CDR3 consists of 16 residues. CDR3 coding DNA: TGTGCCAGCAGCGGCGGAGACAGGGGAGGCATCCACGAGCAGTACTTC. This sequence encodes CASSGGDRGGIHEQYF.

This chain connects TRBV29-1 to TRBJ2-5; 7 bases fit TRBD2. The J call could be wrong; TRBJ2-1 is a better fit for the DNA end. There are 14 residues in the CDR3. Germline V CDR1 and CDR2: SQVTM, ANQGSEA. The CDR3 DNA sequence: TGCAGCGCTGCGGGCGGGGGTGCTCAAGAGACCCAGTTCTTC. Amino acid sequence: CSAAGGGAQETQFF.

The V and J genes are TRBV9 and TRBJ1-3, with D perhaps matching TRBD1 (6 bases). V lost 4 bases to trimming and J lost 2 bases, with 13 bases between them. Germline V gene data show CDR1 as SGDLS and CDR2 as YYNGEE. The CDR3 totals 15 residues. The CDR3 spells CASSQQGDAGNTIYF. CDR3 DNA: TGTGCCAGCAGCCAACAGGGCGACGCTGGAAACACCATATATTTT.

Regarding this clonotype: The junction shows a germline mismatch at one end, possibly a read error. J is TRBJ1-1 and V is TRBV29-1; a weak D match, TRBD1 (6 bases). CDR3 length: 12 amino acids. CDR1 is SQVTM and CDR2 is ANQGSEA in the germline V gene. CDR3 region: CSVRSGGTAAFF. The CDR3 coding sequence is TGCAGCGTTCGGAGTGGGGGCACTGCAGCTTTCTTT.

The chain links TRBV7-8 to TRBJ2-1; 7 bases line up with TRBD2. CDR1 and CDR2 (germline): SGHVS, FQNEAQ. The trim removed 1 base at V and 9 bases at J, leaving 9 bases unmatched. The CDR3 is 15 residues long. CDR3 sequence: CASSLGGWEGPEQFF. CDR3 sequence (DNA): TGTGCCAGCAGCTTAGGAGGGTGGGAGGGACCTGAGCAGTTCTTC.

This chain joins TRBV4-2 and TRBJ1-5; D ambiguous. This CDR3 comprises 15 residues. Trimming stripped 2 bases from V and 2 bases from J, with 10 bases between. Germline CDR1 and CDR2: LGHNA and YNFKEQ. This CDR3 is CASSQRVLGNQPQHF. As DNA, the CDR3 is TGTGCCAGCAGCCAACGGGTTTTGGGCAATCAGCCCCAGCATTTT.

The rearrangement uses TRBV12-3 or TRBV12-4 and TRBJ2-1; D might be TRBD2 (6 bases). The CDR3 is made up of 16 amino acids. The V and J ends lost 6 bases and 9 bases respectively, with 24 bases between them. CDR3 bases: TGTGCCAGCAGCCTCGGGGGAAGACGGGGAAGCGGTGAGCAGTTCTTC. Translated: CASSLGGRRGSGEQFF.

V usage is TRBV7-8 and J usage is TRBJ2-7; weak D call: TRBD1 (5 bases). Germline values: CDR1 SGHVS, CDR2 FQNEAQ. V dropped 1 base and J dropped 0 bases, with 13 bases sitting between them. The CDR3 is 16 residues long. The CDR3 bases are TGTGCCAGCAGCTTAGATGTCCCCAGGGCCTCCTACGAGCAGTACTTC. Translation gives CASSLDVPRASYEQYF.

The V and J genes are TRBV20-1 and TRBJ2-2, with D tentatively TRBD1 (5 bases). CDR1 and CDR2 from the germline V gene are DFQATT and SNEGSKA (reference sequence). CDR3 length equals 14 residues. V was pared by 1 base and J by 7 bases, with 13 bases between. Here the CDR3 reads CSARAGLGRGELFF. In nucleotides, the CDR3 is TGCAGTGCTAGAGCGGGTCTGGGGCGCGGGGAGCTGTTTTTT.

The V gene is TRBV11-2, the J gene TRBJ2-5; TRBD2 might be the D (6 bases). V was clipped by 1 base and J by 2 bases, with 11 bases between them. This CDR3 is 15 amino acids long. Germline V gene lookup returns CDR1 SGHAT and CDR2 FQNNGV. The CDR3 DNA is TGTGCCAGCAGCTTAGGGGAGGCCCGGCAAGAGACCCAGTACTTC. Translating gives CASSLGEARQETQYF. Combining the CDR3 with reference TRBV11-2 and TRBJ2-5 gives the whole variable domain EAGVAQSPRYKIIEKRQSVAFWCNPISGHATLYWYQQILGQGPKLLIQFQNNGVVDDSQLPKDRFSAERLKGVDSTLKIQPAKLEDSAVYLCASSLGEARQETQYFGPGTRLLVL.

The V and J genes are TRBV3-1 and TRBJ2-3; possible D gene TRBD1, 6 bases. Germline assignment: CDR1 LGHDT and CDR2 YNNKEL (reference sequence). CDR3 length: 15 residues. Trimming cost V 4 bases and J 1 base, with 12 bases left between them. The CDR3 here is CASSRPGTRTDTQYF. The CDR3 DNA follows: TGTGCCAGCAGCCGTCCCGGGACACGCACAGATACGCAGTATTTT.

In this sample, this clonotype turned up a few times. This sequence joins TRBV6-6 and TRBJ2-1; tentatively, D is TRBD1 or TRBD2 (6 bases each). The germline V gene encodes CDR1 MNHNY and CDR2 SVGAGI (reference sequence). Trimming left V 2 bases short and J 5 bases short, with 13 bases between. This CDR3 comprises 15 residues. The CDR3 bases are TGTGCCAGCAGTTACACGGGGGCTTTGAACAATGAGCAGTTCTTC. It is translated as CASSYTGALNNEQFF.

The chain couples TRBV20-1 to TRBJ2-1, with a tentative D call TRBD2 (6 bases). CDR3 length: 15 amino acids. Germline CDR1 is DFQATT and CDR2 is SNEGSKA (reference sequence). Trimming took off 4 bases at V and 5 bases at J, with 18 bases between the two ends. The DNA of the CDR3 is TGCAGTGCTACCTCGGGACTCGAGCTCGACAATGAGCAGTTCTTC. Protein product: CSATSGLELDNEQFF.

There are a few counts of this clonotype. The V call is TRBV5-1, the J call TRBJ2-5; perhaps TRBD2 as D (5 bases). Germline V lookup: CDR1 SGHRS, CDR2 YFSETQ. The CDR3 has 14 amino acids. V was trimmed by 4 bases and J by 0 bases, leaving 10 bases between them. DNA of the CDR3: TGCGCCAGCAGCCCCAGCGGCTACCAAGAGACCCAGTACTTC. Protein: CASSPSGYQETQYF.